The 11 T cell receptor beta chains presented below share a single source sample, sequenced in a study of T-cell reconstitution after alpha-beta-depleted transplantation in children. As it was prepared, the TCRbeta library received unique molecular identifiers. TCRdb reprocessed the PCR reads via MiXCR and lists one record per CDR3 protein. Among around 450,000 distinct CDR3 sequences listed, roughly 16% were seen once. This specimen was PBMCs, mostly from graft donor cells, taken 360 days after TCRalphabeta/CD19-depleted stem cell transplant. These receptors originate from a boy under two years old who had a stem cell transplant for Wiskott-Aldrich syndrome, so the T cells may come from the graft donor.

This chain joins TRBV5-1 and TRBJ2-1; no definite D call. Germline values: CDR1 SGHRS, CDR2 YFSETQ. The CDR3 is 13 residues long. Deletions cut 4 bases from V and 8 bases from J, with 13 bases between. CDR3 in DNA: TGCGCCAGCAGCCAGCAAAGTTTCTATGAGCAGTTCTTC. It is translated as CASSQQSFYEQFF.

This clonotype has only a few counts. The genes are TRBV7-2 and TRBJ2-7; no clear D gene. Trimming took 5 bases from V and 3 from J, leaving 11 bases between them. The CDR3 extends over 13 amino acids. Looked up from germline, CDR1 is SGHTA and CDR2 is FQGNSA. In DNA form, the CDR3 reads TGTGCCAGCAGCCGTTCCGCCTACTACGAGCAGTACTTC. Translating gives CASSRSAYYEQYF.

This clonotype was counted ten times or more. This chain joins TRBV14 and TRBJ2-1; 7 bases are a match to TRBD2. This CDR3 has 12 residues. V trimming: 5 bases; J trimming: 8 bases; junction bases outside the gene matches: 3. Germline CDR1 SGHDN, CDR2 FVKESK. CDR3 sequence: CASSSGGYEQFF. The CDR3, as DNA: TGTGCCAGCAGCTCGGGAGGCTATGAGCAGTTCTTC. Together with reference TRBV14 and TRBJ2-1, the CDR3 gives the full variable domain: EAGVTQFPSHSVIEKGQTVTLRCDPISGHDNLYWYRRVMGKEIKFLLHFVKESKQDESGMPNNRFLAERTGGTYSTLKVQPAELEDSGVYFCASSSGGYEQFFGPGTRLTVL.

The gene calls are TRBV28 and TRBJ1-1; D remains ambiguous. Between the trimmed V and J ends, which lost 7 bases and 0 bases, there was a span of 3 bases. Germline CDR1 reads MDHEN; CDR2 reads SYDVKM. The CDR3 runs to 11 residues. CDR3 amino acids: CASMLNTEAFF. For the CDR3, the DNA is TGTGCCAGCATGCTGAACACTGAAGCTTTCTTT.

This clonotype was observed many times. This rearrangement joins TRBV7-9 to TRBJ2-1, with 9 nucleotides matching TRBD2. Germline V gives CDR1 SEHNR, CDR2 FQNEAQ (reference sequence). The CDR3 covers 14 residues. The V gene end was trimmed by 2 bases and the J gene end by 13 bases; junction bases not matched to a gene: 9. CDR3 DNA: TGTGCCAGCAGCTTATCAGGAGTAGCGGGAGATCAGTTCTTC. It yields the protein CASSLSGVAGDQFF.

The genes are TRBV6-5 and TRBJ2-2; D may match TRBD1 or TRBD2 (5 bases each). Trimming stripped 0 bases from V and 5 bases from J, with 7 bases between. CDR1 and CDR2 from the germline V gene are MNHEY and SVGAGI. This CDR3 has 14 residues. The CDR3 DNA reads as TGTGCCAGCAGTTACTCGGGGGAAACCGGGGAGCTGTTTTTT. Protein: CASSYSGETGELFF.

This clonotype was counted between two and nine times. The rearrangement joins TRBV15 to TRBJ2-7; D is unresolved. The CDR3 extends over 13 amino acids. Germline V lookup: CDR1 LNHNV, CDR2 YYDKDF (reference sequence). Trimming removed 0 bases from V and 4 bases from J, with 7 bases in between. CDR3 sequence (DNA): TGTGCCACCAGCAGAGATGTGGGTTACGAGCAGTACTTC. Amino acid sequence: CATSRDVGYEQYF.

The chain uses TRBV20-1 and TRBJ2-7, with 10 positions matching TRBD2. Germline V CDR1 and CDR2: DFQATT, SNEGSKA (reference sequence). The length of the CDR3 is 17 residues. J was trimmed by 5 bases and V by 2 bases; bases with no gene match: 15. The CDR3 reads CSARSFHHSGRRNEQYF. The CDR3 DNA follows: TGCAGTGCTAGAAGCTTCCATCATAGCGGGAGGAGGAACGAGCAGTACTTC.

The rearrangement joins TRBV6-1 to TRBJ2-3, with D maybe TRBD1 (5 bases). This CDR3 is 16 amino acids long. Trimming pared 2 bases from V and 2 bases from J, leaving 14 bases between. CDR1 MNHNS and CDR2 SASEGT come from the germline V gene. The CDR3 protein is CASSEQGLPHTDTQYF. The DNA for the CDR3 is TGTGCCAGCAGTGAACAGGGTTTACCTCACACAGATACGCAGTATTTT.

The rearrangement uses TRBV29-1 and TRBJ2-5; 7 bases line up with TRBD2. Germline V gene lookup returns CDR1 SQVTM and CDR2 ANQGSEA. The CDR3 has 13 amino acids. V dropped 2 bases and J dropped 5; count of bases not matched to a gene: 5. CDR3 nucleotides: TGCAGCGTTGAACAGGGAGGGTTGGAGACCCAGTACTTC. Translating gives CSVEQGGLETQYF.

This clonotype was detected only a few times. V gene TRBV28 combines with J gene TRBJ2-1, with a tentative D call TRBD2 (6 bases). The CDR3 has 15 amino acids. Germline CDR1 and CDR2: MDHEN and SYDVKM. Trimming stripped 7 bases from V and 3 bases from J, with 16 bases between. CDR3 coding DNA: TGTGCCAGCATCCTAGGAGGGGCTAACTACAATGAGCAGTTCTTC. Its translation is CASILGGANYNEQFF.